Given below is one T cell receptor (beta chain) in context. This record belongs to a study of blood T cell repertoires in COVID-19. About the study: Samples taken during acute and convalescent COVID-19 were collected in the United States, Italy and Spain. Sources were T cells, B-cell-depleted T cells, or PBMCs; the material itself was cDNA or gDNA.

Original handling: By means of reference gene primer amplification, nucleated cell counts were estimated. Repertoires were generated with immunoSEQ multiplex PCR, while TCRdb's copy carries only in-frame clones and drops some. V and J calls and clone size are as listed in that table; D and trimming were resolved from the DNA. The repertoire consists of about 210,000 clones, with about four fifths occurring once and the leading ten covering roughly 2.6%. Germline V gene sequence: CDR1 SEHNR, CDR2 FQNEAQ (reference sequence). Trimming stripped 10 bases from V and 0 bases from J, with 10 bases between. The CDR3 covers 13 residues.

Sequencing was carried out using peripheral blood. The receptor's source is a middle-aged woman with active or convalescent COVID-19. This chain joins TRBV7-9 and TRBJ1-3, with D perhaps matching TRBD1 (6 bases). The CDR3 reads CATGQSSGNTIYF. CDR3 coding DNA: TGTGCCACCGGACAGTCCTCTGGAAACACCATATATTTT.